The 2 T cell receptor beta chains reported below all come from one sample, sequenced in a study of regulatory T cells in long-lasting Graves disease. Specified time point: newly diagnosed GD, antithyroid drugs for less than 3 months. RNA isolated from PBMCs was used to make the TCR library. Arm-PCR with iRepertoire HTBI primers amplified the CDR3 regions for these TCR beta libraries. TCRdb processed the multiplex PCR reads anew with MiXCR; each CDR3 protein has one entry. The data show roughly 350,000 distinct CDR3 sequences, about 17% seen once. The data were also submitted as part of a second study, on T cells in Graves' hyperthyroidism and ophthalmopathy.

The source was peripheral blood mononuclear cells (PBMCs), collected at new diagnosis, from a patient treated with antithyroid drugs. The receptor set was obtained from a woman under 30 with Graves disease.

This clonotype was counted a single time. This sequence joins TRBV6-4 and TRBJ2-7; a weak D match, TRBD1 (6 bases). CDR1 and CDR2 (germline): MRHNA, SNTAGT. This CDR3 is 17 amino acids long. The V end was cut by 7 bases, the J end by 1 base, with 23 bases between. CDR3 sequence (DNA): TGTGCCAGCACCCTACCAACCTCTCCGGGACAATCCTACGAGCAGTACTTC. Encoded protein: CASTLPTSPGQSYEQYF.

This chain joins TRBV2 and TRBJ1-1; no definite D call. The germline V and J ends were trimmed by 9 bases and 0 bases, with 11 bases remaining between them. Germline V gives CDR1 SNHLY, CDR2 FYNNEI. The CDR3 spans 13 residues. Here the CDR3 reads CARAPQMNTEAFF. The CDR3 nucleotides read TGTGCCAGAGCCCCGCAGATGAACACTGAAGCTTTCTTT.